What follows is one T cell receptor (beta chain) and its context. The antigen this receptor binds is unknown. Qualities for individual bases were not recorded, and no much larger clone is one base off. The entry originates in a study of blood T cell repertoires in COVID-19 (dated by TCRdb to 2018 to 2021). Some background on the complete study: The collaborator samples originated in the United States, Italy and Spain and spanned the acute and convalescent phases of COVID-19. The material from the prospective study consisted of cDNA or gDNA derived from T cells, B-cell-depleted T cells, or PBMCs. Deeply sampled blood TCRbeta repertoires from subjects exposed to, actively infected with, or recovered from COVID-19 were included in the dataset. The repertoires were made available in a free public database intended to serve as a resource for research on the immune response to SARS-CoV-2. The samples were drawn from two sources: the first 160 participants of the ongoing ImmuneRACE study, and approximately 1,300 subjects contributed by 6 global collaborators. Sample metadata almost always included a de-identified subject ID, COVID-19 status, age in years and sex. Where available, HLA class I and class II types were obtained from metadata supplied by the sample provider rather than from assay-based typing. General study outcomes and caveats: The quantity of clinical and demographic metadata differed by source and by participant and was supplied without curation.

The immunoSEQ Assay, a bias-controlled multiplex PCR, was used to amplify TCRbeta CDR3 regions from genomic DNA. The paper's data handling went like this. Within the assay, amplification of reference gene primers was used to estimate how many nucleated cells each sample contained. To quantify the absolute abundance of each unique TCRbeta CDR3 rearrangement, sequence reads were collapsed and filtered. For each sample, productive Simpson clonality was calculated by taking the square root of Simpson's diversity index across productive rearrangements. TCRdb holds this immuneACCESS table with in-frame rearrangements only. Some clones are missing; in checked studies, unresolved V genes explain under half, and the rest has no known cause. That table is the source of V, J and clone size, and D and trimming were worked out from the DNA. Across this sample there are tens of thousands of clones, with about 74% seen only once. The top ten clonotypes cover approximately 20% of the sample.

Whole blood was collected in K2EDTA tubes by collaborating institutions according to the institutions' own protocols. Collaborator samples were shipped for TCRbeta analysis as frozen whole blood, isolated PBMCs, or DNA extracted from either sample type. The germline V gene yields SGHTA for CDR1 and FQGNSA for CDR2. The junction shows trimming of 2 bases on V and 1 base on J, and the gene matches do not reach 7 bases of it. The CDR3 starts with the cysteine, ends with the phenylalanine, and has 16 residues. The CDR3 DNA has 48 bases and is translated from base 1. Sequenced sample: peripheral blood. Rearrangement joined TRBV7-2 to TRBJ2-7, with TRBD2 matching 8 junction bases. The TCR comes from a human donor in a cohort sampled during active COVID-19. The CDR3 amino acid sequence is: CASSLQIAGRSYEQYF. In nucleotides, the sequence is TGTGCCAGCAGCTTACAAATAGCGGGACGGTCCTACGAGCAGTACTTC.